This T cell receptor (beta chain) was recorded in a study of response to subunit inactivated influenza vaccine. Study-wide results and caveats: Authors suggested seasonal influenza vaccinations each recruit few new T cells.

TCRdb passed the RT-PCR reads through MiXCR, listing each CDR3 protein once. The data hold over 150,000 distinct CDR3 sequences, with 9.2% observed a single time. The V end lost 3 bases, the J end lost 9 bases, and 19 bases lay between the germline ends. Per the germline V gene, CDR1 is SGHRS and CDR2 is YFSETQ. The CDR3 loop spans 15 amino acids. Points on this clonotype: Its antigen is not known.

The chain employs TRBV5-1 and TRBJ2-1; a weak D match, TRBD2 (6 bases). The clonotype was recovered from a man aged 45-65 years who received an inactivated influenza vaccine. Material: non-naive T cells sorted from PBMCs, obtained on the day of vaccination. Here the CDR3 reads CASSSRAISSVEQFF. Written as DNA, the CDR3 is TGCGCCAGCAGCTCGAGGGCCATCTCTAGCGTTGAGCAGTTCTTC.